Presented here are 27 T cell receptor beta chains from one specimen sequenced in a study of T cells expressing NK-cell markers. TCRdb re-called the 5' RACE reads, yielding one record per CDR3 amino acid sequence without DNA. This sample's table reports more than 90,000 distinct CDR3 sequences. The sample was blood T cells: a sorted CD56 or NKG2C T cell subset, CD4+ or CD8+ T cells, or bulk PBMC T cells (not recorded which). Receptor source: a woman aged 18-70 years in good health.

The rearrangement uses TRBV7-6 and TRBJ2-6; the TRBD2 assignment by TCRdb is unverifiable without DNA. The germline V gene has CDR1 SGHVS and CDR2 FNYEAQ. The CDR3 is 16 residues long. Here the CDR3 reads CASSSTDFSGANVLTF.

CDR3: CSARGAGLTDTQYF. V and J are TRBV20-1 and TRBJ2-3; TCRdb gives TRBD1 as the D gene, but with no DNA this cannot be confirmed. This CDR3 has 14 amino acids. The germline V gene encodes CDR1 DFQATT and CDR2 SNEGSKA (reference sequence).

The CDR3 sequence: CSARGHSYNEQFF. The chain carries TRBV20-1 and TRBJ2-1. Germline assignment: CDR1 DFQATT and CDR2 SNEGSKA (reference sequence). The length of the CDR3 is 13 residues.

V is TRBV4-1 and J is TRBJ2-1. The CDR3 runs to 14 residues. The germline gives CDR1 MGHRA, CDR2 YSYEKL. CDR3 amino acids: CASSQGNGENEQFF.

CDR3 sequence: CASSGDLNTGELFF. The genes are TRBV13 and TRBJ2-2; the D call from TCRdb, TRBD2, cannot be confirmed without DNA. The CDR3 is 14 amino acids. CDR1 and CDR2 from the germline V gene are PRHDT and FYEKMQ (reference sequence).

V and J are TRBV28 and TRBJ2-7; TCRdb's D gene call, TRBD2, goes unchecked for lack of DNA. The CDR3 is 14 residues long. Germline CDR1 reads MDHEN; CDR2 reads SYDVKM. The CDR3 here is CASSLGLASHEQYF.

This chain uses TRBV29-1 with TRBJ2-7; the TRBD1 assignment by TCRdb is unverifiable without DNA. CDR3 length: 14 amino acids. Germline CDR1 reads SQVTM; CDR2 reads ANQGSEA. The chain's CDR3 is CSVEEMTGLAEQYF.

J is TRBJ2-2 and V is TRBV30. Germline V gene lookup returns CDR1 GTSNPN and CDR2 SVGIG (reference sequence). CDR3 length: 14 residues. The CDR3 reads CAWSGNMNTGELFF.

This chain links TRBV28 with TRBJ1-2; TCRdb's D call of TRBD1 is untestable without DNA. This CDR3 region has 15 residues. Germline lookup yields CDR1 MDHEN and CDR2 SYDVKM. The CDR3 loop reads CASTIGGGARVGYTF.

This chain uses TRBV15 with TRBJ1-5; TCRdb picks TRBD1, but there is no DNA to check that call. This CDR3 is built from 15 residues. Germline-derived CDR1 and CDR2 are LNHNV and YYDKDF (reference sequence). The CDR3 sequence is CATSRDRGLNQPQHF.

This chain joins TRBV9 and TRBJ1-2; TCRdb's D call of TRBD1 is untestable without DNA. Germline V CDR1 and CDR2: SGDLS, YYNGEE. The CDR3 is made up of 16 amino acids. The CDR3 protein is CASSVSFGPGNYGYTF.

This chain connects TRBV2 to TRBJ2-4; the D gene TCRdb calls, TRBD1, cannot be checked with no DNA. This CDR3 is 13 amino acids long. The germline V gene encodes CDR1 SNHLY and CDR2 FYNNEI. The CDR3 sequence is CARNRDTENIQYF.

V usage is TRBV2 and J usage is TRBJ2-2; TCRdb's D gene call, TRBD2, goes unchecked for lack of DNA. This CDR3 region has 17 residues. Germline values: CDR1 SNHLY, CDR2 FYNNEI. CDR3 sequence reads: CASSDELAGGSTGELFF. Looking up the rest from reference TRBV2 and TRBJ2-2 gives the full variable domain: EPEVTQTPSHQVTQMGQEVILRCVPISNHLYFYWYRQILGQKVEFLVSFYNNEISEKSEIFDDQFSVERPDGSNFTLKIRSTKLEDSAMYFCASSDELAGGSTGELFFGEGSRLTVL.

The rearrangement links TRBV7-9 to TRBJ2-3. Germline CDR1 reads SEHNR; CDR2 reads FQNEAQ (reference sequence). The CDR3 sequence is 15 residues long. The CDR3 spells CASSLGLQSTDTQYF.

The gene calls are TRBV20-1 and TRBJ2-1; the TCRdb call, TRBD2, lacks DNA for checking. The CDR3 covers 15 residues. CDR1 and CDR2 from the germline V gene are DFQATT and SNEGSKA (reference sequence). The CDR3 loop is CSARGGLTRTNEQFF.

The chain combines TRBV5-1 with TRBJ1-1. Germline loops: CDR1 SGHRS, CDR2 YFSETQ. The CDR3 extends over 16 amino acids. The CDR3 sequence is CASSLGAEGVDTEAFF.

This chain connects TRBV5-6 to TRBJ1-2. Germline loops: CDR1 SGHDT, CDR2 YYEEEE. This CDR3 is 14 amino acids long. The CDR3 loop is CASSSDNLNYGYTF.

The chain employs TRBV7-6 and TRBJ1-1; checking the TCRdb D call of TRBD1 is not possible without DNA. The CDR3 covers 13 residues. The germline CDR1 and CDR2 sequences are SGHVS and FNYEAQ. Here the CDR3 reads CASSVSTGYEAFF.

This rearrangement joins TRBV7-2 to TRBJ2-1; the TCRdb call, TRBD1, lacks DNA for checking. This CDR3 spans 13 amino acids. In germline, CDR1 is SGHTA, CDR2 FQGNSA. CDR3 region: CASSSGFYNEQFF.

The V and J genes are TRBV9 and TRBJ2-2; TCRdb's assignment of TRBD1 cannot be checked, as there is no DNA. CDR1 and CDR2 (germline): SGDLS, YYNGEE. The CDR3 runs to 17 residues. This CDR3 is CASSVQAGGGNTGELFF.

V gene TRBV4-3 combines with J gene TRBJ2-4; the TCRdb D gene call, TRBD2, has no DNA to confirm it. Germline V gene data show CDR1 as LGHNA and CDR2 as YSLEER. The CDR3 consists of 19 residues. The CDR3 region is CASSQVPGNSGLAKNIQYF.

The chain joins TRBV5-4 to TRBJ2-1; TCRdb's D gene call, TRBD2, goes unchecked for lack of DNA. Looked up from germline, CDR1 is SGHNT and CDR2 is YYREEE (reference sequence). This CDR3 region has 14 residues. The CDR3 sequence is CASRDGTSVSEQFF.

This rearrangement joins TRBV5-6 to TRBJ1-1; TCRdb's D call of TRBD1 is untestable without DNA. Germline-derived CDR1 and CDR2 are SGHDT and YYEEEE. The CDR3 consists of 13 residues. CDR3 sequence reads: CASSFGQNTEAFF.

The chain combines TRBV18 with TRBJ1-1. This CDR3 is built from 16 residues. Germline V gene sequence: CDR1 KGHSH, CDR2 LQKENI. This chain's CDR3 is CATLKGRDPMNTEAFF.

This chain links TRBV19 with TRBJ2-1; TCRdb's D call of TRBD2 is untestable without DNA. This CDR3 contains 18 residues. Per germline, CDR1 LNHDA and CDR2 SQIVND (reference sequence). The CDR3: CASSIGTSGSRTYNEQFF.

The rearrangement links TRBV12-3 or TRBV12-4 to TRBJ2-1. The CDR3 is 11 residues long. CDR3 sequence reads: CASSLASEQFF.

The J gene is TRBJ2-1, the V gene TRBV28; TCRdb indicates TRBD2, and absent DNA this call remains unverified. From germline, CDR1 is MDHEN and CDR2 SYDVKM. The CDR3 extends over 15 amino acids. The CDR3 region is CASEPGRGNYNEQFF. The whole variable domain, filled in from reference TRBV28 and TRBJ2-1, reads DVKVTQSSRYLVKRTGEKVFLECVQDMDHENMFWYRQDPGLGLRLIYFSYDVKMKEKGDIPEGYSVSREKKERFSLILESASTNQTSMYLCASEPGRGNYNEQFFGPGTRLTVL.